This T cell receptor beta chain derives from a study of long-term antiretroviral therapy in people with HIV. Regarding the study as a whole: Comparison with controls showed narrower CDR3 length ranges in HIV repertoires. In samples taken after ART, diversity increased but remained below transplant donor control levels.

Trimming left V 1 base short and J 2 bases short, with 9 bases between. This CDR3 has 14 residues. CDR1 and CDR2 from the germline V gene are PRHDT and FYEKMQ (reference sequence). Samples were assayed with immunoSEQ v3.0 at survey level. Profiling relied on immunoSEQ multiplex PCR, and the TCRdb table lists in-frame clones only, not all of them. The data contain tens of thousands of clones, over 75% of them seen just once; the ten biggest clones take up more than 4.5%. Every sample had about 0.9-10 million cryopreserved PBMC in it before DNA extraction. With respect to this clone: Antigen unknown.

The sequencing used unsorted PBMCs, collected 0.3 years after starting antiretroviral therapy. This clonotype was sampled from a man in his fifties with HIV. The genes are TRBV13 and TRBJ2-7, with D possibly being TRBD2 (7 bases). CDR3 sequence (DNA): TGTGCCAGCAGCTTAGTGGGGGGGCCCTACGAGCAGTACTTC. Residues: CASSLVGGPYEQYF.